These 3 T cell receptor beta chains were sequenced from one sample in a study of cytomegalovirus exposure and HLA in healthy donors. 60 Vbeta and 13 Jbeta primers were used in PCR. Data came from immunoSEQ multiplex PCR; TCRdb stores just in-frame clones and leaves some out. In the table there are 110,000 to 150,000 clones, roughly 84% of which are singletons. The specimen sequenced was PBMCs. These receptors all stem from a boy younger than 10 in good health and CMV-seronegative.

This chain joins TRBV5-1 and TRBJ2-5; 12 nucleotides align to TRBD2. V lost 1 base, J lost 4 bases, and 8 bases stayed unmatched. The CDR3 contains 17 residues. The germline gives CDR1 SGHRS, CDR2 YFSETQ. CDR3 bases: TGCGCCAGCAGCTTGAGAAGACTAGCGGGAGTGGGAGAGACCCAGTACTTC. Its translation: CASSLRRLAGVGETQYF.

The chain is built from TRBV5-5 and TRBJ2-5, with D maybe TRBD2 (7 bases). CDR1 and CDR2 (germline): SGHKS, YYEKEE (reference sequence). This CDR3 spans 16 amino acids. V lost 2 bases to trimming and J lost 5 bases, with 19 bases between them. CDR3 nucleotides: TGTGCCAGCAGCTTTAAGGGACGAGGGGGGGGTGAGACCCAGTACTTC. It yields the protein CASSFKGRGGGETQYF.

This sequence joins TRBV19 and TRBJ2-2, with 14 bases matching TRBD2. The J segment lost 6 bases and the V segment lost 3 bases, leaving 6 bases of the junction unmatched. The CDR3 covers 17 residues. The germline V gene has CDR1 LNHDA and CDR2 SQIVND (reference sequence). Here the CDR3 reads CASSISTSGRASGELFF. CDR3 nucleotides: TGTGCCAGTAGTATCTCGACTAGCGGGAGGGCCTCCGGGGAGCTGTTTTTT.